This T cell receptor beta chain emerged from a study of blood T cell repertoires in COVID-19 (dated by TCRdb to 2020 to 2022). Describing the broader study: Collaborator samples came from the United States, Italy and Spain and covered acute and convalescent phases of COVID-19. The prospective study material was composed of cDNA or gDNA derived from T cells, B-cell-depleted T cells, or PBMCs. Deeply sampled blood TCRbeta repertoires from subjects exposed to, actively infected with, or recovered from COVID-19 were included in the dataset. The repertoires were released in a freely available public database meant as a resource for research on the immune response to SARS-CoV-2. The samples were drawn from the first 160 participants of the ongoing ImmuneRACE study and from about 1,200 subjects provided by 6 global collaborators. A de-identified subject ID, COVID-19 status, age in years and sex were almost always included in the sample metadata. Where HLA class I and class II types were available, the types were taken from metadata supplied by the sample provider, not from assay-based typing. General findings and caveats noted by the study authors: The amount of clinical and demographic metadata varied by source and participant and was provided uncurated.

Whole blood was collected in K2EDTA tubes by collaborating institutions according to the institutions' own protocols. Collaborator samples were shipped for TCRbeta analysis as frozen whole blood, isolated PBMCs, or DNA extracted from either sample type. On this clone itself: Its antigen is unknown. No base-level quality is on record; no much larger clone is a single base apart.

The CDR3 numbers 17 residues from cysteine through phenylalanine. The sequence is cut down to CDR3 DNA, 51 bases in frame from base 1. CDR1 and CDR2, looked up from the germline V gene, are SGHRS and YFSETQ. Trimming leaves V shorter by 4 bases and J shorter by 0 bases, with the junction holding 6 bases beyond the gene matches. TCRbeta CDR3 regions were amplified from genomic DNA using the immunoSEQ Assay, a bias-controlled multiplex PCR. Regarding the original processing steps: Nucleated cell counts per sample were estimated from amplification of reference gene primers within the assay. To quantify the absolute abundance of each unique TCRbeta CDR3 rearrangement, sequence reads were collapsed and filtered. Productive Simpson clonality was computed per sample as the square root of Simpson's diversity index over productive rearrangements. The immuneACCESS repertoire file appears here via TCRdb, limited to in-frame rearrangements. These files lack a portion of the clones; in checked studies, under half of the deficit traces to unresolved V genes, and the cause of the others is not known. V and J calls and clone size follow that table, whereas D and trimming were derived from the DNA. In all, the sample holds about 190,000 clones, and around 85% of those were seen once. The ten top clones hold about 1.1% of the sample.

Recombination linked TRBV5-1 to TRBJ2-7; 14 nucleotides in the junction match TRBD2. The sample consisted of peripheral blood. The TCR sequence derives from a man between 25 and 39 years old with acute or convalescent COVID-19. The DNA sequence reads TGCGCCAGCAGCCTAGGGACTAGCGGGAGCCCCTCCTACGAGCAGTACTTC. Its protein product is CASSLGTSGSPSYEQYF.